This T cell receptor beta chain came from a study of cytomegalovirus exposure and HLA in healthy donors. Whole-study context: From HLA-typed donors, an early data release held roughly 80 million unique TCRs.

A multiplex PCR was run with 60 Vbeta primers and 13 Jbeta primers. TCRdb keeps only in-frame clones here, not all; method: immunoSEQ multiplex PCR. Of more than 100,000 clones in the sample, about 76% were seen once. Sample: PBMCs. The TCR originated in a man aged 60 to 69 in good health and CMV-seropositive.

CDR3 amino acids: CASSPTSGGYNEQFF. DNA for the CDR3: TGTGCCAGCAGCCCGACTAGCGGGGGCTACAATGAGCAGTTCTTC. The rearrangement links TRBV7-9 to TRBJ2-1, with TRBD2 identical over 12 bases. The V and J ends lost 5 bases and 3 bases, in that order; junction bases with no gene match: 2. The CDR3 has 15 residues. The V gene's germline CDR1 is SEHNR and CDR2 FQNEAQ (reference sequence).